The 6 T cell receptor beta chains given below trace back to one sample, sequenced in a study of CXCR3-negative and CXCR3-positive naive CD8 T cells. Preparation of TRB cDNA libraries relied on 5' RACE carrying UMI labels. With the 5' RACE reads reprocessed, TCRdb shows one record per CDR3 protein and no DNA. This listing includes 50,000 to 75,000 distinct CDR3 sequences. Sequenced sample: naive CXCR3- CD8+ T cells from blood. Subset here: CD45RO-CCR7+CD27+CD95- naive CD8+ T cells lacking CXCR3 (TNR3-). These receptors were collected from a human donor in good health. Some clones in this sample may be carry-over from other donors' samples.

The chain links TRBV6-5 to TRBJ2-7; TCRdb returns TRBD1, unconfirmable since there is no DNA. CDR1 is MNHEY and CDR2 is SVGAGI in the germline V gene. The CDR3 is 14 residues long. CDR3 sequence: CASSYRQGTHEQYF.

J is TRBJ2-3 and V is TRBV7-9. CDR3 length: 15 residues. Looked up from germline, CDR1 is SEHNR and CDR2 is FQNEAQ (reference sequence). CDR3 protein: CASSSTTSSRDTQYF.

The genes are TRBV29-1 and TRBJ2-7; TCRdb picks TRBD2, but there is no DNA to check that call. The CDR3 spans 13 residues. Germline V gene sequence: CDR1 SQVTM, CDR2 ANQGSEA. This CDR3 is CSVAAAGSYEQYF.

The rearrangement links TRBV7-6 to TRBJ2-1; with no DNA, the TCRdb D assignment of TRBD2 cannot be verified. The germline V gene has CDR1 SGHVS and CDR2 FNYEAQ. The CDR3 extends over 17 amino acids. This chain's CDR3 is CASSSPDTLPTYNEQFF.

V and J are TRBV19 and TRBJ2-6. CDR3 length equals 15 residues. Germline V CDR1 and CDR2: LNHDA, SQIVND (reference sequence). The CDR3 region is CASSIIASGANVLTF.

The J gene is TRBJ2-5, the V gene TRBV29-1; lacking DNA, the TRBD2 call made by TCRdb goes unchecked. The CDR3 totals 12 residues. Germline values: CDR1 SQVTM, CDR2 ANQGSEA. CDR3 protein: CSVDGGQETQYF. Looking up the rest from reference TRBV29-1 and TRBJ2-5 gives the full variable domain: SAVISQKPSRDICQRGTSLTIQCQVDSQVTMMFWYRQQPGQSLTLIATANQGSEATYESGFVIDKFPISRPNLTFSTLTVSNMSPEDSSIYLCSVDGGQETQYFGPGTRLLVL.